The subject of this entry is one T cell receptor (beta chain). Assay: immunoSEQ multiplex PCR; the TCRdb copy retains only in-frame clones and omits some. The sample includes around 110,000 clones, around 91% of them seen just once. The sample is drawn from a study of control samples from healthy donors and cancer patients. CDR1 and CDR2 from the germline V gene are SNHLY and FYNNEI. V was trimmed by 6 bases and J by 4 bases, leaving 7 bases between them. This CDR3 comprises 11 residues. The rearrangement uses TRBV2 and TRBJ2-7; no firm D call. The sample was PBMCs. The origin of this receptor is a woman in her 50s with colorectal cancer. The DNA of the CDR3 is TGTGCCAGCAGCGAAAATTACGAGCAGTACTTC. It specifies CASSENYEQYF.